This T cell receptor beta chain is drawn from a study of T cell responses to AZD1222 COVID-19 vaccine. The CDR3 runs 16 residues. V was pared by 0 bases and J by 5 bases, with 9 bases of the junction left unmatched. Germline CDR1 and CDR2: SGDLS and YYNGEE. With respect to this clone: Its antigen is still unknown.

Overall study results and limits: Among the donors, most were white British and more were female, and clonal diversity was possibly underestimated.

The table came from immunoSEQ multiplex PCR; TCRdb's copy has only in-frame clones and leaves some out. The data contain approximately 130,000 clones, 80% to 90% of them singletons. Specimen: peripheral blood, collected on day 0 of AZD1222 vaccination. The genes are TRBV9 and TRBJ2-5; 8 bases line up with TRBD1. This sequence originates from an adult in good health. The CDR3 DNA reads TGTGCCAGCAGCGTAGCCCAGGGGGCCGGCGGGGAGACCCAGTACTTC. Amino acids: CASSVAQGAGGETQYF.